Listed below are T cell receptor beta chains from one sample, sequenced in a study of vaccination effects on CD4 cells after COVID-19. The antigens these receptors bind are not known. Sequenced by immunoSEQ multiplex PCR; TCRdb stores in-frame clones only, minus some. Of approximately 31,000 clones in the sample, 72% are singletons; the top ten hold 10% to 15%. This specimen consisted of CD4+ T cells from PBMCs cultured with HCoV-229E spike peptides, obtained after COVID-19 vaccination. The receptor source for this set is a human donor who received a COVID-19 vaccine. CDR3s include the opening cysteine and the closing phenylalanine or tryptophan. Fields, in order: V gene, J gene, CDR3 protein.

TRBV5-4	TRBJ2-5	CASSRTGGQGETQYF
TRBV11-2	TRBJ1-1	CASSQVGGVTLTEAFF
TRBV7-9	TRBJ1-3	CASSLDALGNSGNTIYF
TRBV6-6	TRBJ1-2	CASSSPGTDHGYTF
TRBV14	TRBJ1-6	CASSRLLSYNSPLHF
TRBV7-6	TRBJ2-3	CASSLYRDSTDTQYF
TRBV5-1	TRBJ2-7	CASRERTEIYEQYF
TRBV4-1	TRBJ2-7	CASSLYPSGGSSYEQYF
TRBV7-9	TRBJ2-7	CASEGSWREQYF
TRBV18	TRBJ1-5	CASSQSQGAGQPQHF
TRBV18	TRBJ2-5	CASSPRTSGEYQETQYF
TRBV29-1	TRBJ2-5	CSVDLGGGETQYF
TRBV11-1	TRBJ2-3	CASSGLAGATDTQYF
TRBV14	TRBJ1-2	CASSQVRGPDPYGYTF
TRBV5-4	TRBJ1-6	CASSLSGDNSPLHF
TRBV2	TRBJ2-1	CASRRPGTSGNNEQFF